The 30 T cell receptor beta chains in this list originate from one sample, sequenced in a study of T cells after yellow fever vaccination. A single record per CDR3 protein comes from TCRdb applying MiXCR to the 5' RACE reads. The sample includes some 340,000 distinct CDR3 sequences, roughly a tenth of them seen just once. The source was CD4+ T cells sorted from PBMCs, collected 45 days after the yellow fever booster vaccination. The receptors derive from a young man who received the YFV17D yellow fever vaccine.

This clonotype was recorded a few times. The chain combines TRBV7-9 with TRBJ2-1; no definite D call. V was shortened by 5 bases and J by 4 bases, with 15 bases between the two germline ends. The CDR3 length is 15 residues. The germline CDR1 and CDR2 sequences are SEHNR and FQNEAQ (reference sequence). This CDR3 reads CASSRDTGSYNEQFF. In nucleotides, the CDR3 is TGTGCCAGCAGCCGTGACACCGGATCTTACAATGAGCAGTTCTTC.

The chain joins TRBV4-2 to TRBJ1-2, with TRBD1 as a possible D gene (5 bases). This CDR3 comprises 16 residues. The germline CDR1 and CDR2 sequences are LGHNA and YNFKEQ. V lost 0 bases, J lost 4 bases, and 15 bases lay in between. This CDR3 is CASSQDGQGTLYGYTF. CDR3 nucleotides: TGTGCCAGCAGCCAAGACGGCCAGGGTACCCTCTATGGCTACACCTTC.

V and J are TRBV12-3 or TRBV12-4 and TRBJ1-2; D not resolved. V was trimmed by 2 bases and J by 1 base, leaving 5 bases between them. The CDR3 extends over 13 amino acids. The CDR3 here is CASSLQSNYGYTF. The CDR3 nucleotides are TGTGCCAGCAGTTTACAGAGTAACTATGGCTACACCTTC.

This clonotype was picked up a small number of times. The chain couples TRBV4-3 to TRBJ2-3; 8 bases fit TRBD2. Germline values: CDR1 LGHNA, CDR2 YSLEER. CDR3 size: 15 residues. The J segment lost 4 bases and the V segment lost 1 base, leaving 4 bases of the junction unmatched. CDR3 sequence: CASSQGSGEADTQYF. CDR3 in DNA: TGCGCCAGCAGCCAAGGTAGCGGGGAGGCAGATACGCAGTATTTT.

V usage is TRBV20-1 and J usage is TRBJ2-3; D gene ambiguous. CDR3 length equals 14 residues. The V end lost 1 base, the J end lost 6 bases, and 14 bases lay between the germline ends. From germline, CDR1 is DFQATT and CDR2 SNEGSKA (reference sequence). The CDR3 DNA reads TGCAGTGCTAGAGTTGGCCTCGCCGGGGATACGCAGTATTTT. It is translated as CSARVGLAGDTQYF.

In this sample, this clonotype turned up a few times. This chain's CDR3 is CASSGGQGDDTGELFF. The CDR3, as DNA: TGCGCCAGCAGCGGGGGACAGGGGGATGACACCGGGGAGCTGTTTTTT. V is TRBV5-1 and J is TRBJ2-2; TRBD1 matches 11 bases. The CDR3 is 16 amino acids. The germline V gene encodes CDR1 SGHRS and CDR2 YFSETQ. V lost 4 bases, J lost 3 bases, and 5 bases stayed unmatched.

This clonotype was seen more than once but under ten times. CDR3 DNA sequence: TGTGCCAGCAGTTACTCCCGCTCCTACGAGCAGTACTTC. Its translation is CASSYSRSYEQYF. The chain links TRBV27 to TRBJ2-7; D not resolved. CDR1 is MNHEY and CDR2 is SMNVEV in the germline V gene (reference sequence). The CDR3 length is 13 residues. Trimming removed 4 bases from V and 0 bases from J, with 7 bases in between.

The rearrangement links TRBV4-1 to TRBJ2-3, with unresolved D. The CDR3 totals 12 residues. The germline V gene encodes CDR1 MGHRA and CDR2 YSYEKL. V lost 5 bases, J lost 4 bases, and 7 bases lay in between. The CDR3, as DNA: TGCGCCAGCAGCGCGCCGGCAGATACGCAGTATTTT. This translates into CASSAPADTQYF.

The chain combines TRBV6-2 or TRBV6-3 with TRBJ2-7; no clear D gene. Per germline, CDR1 MNHEY and CDR2 SVGEGT. V was shortened by 2 bases and J by 6 bases, with 11 bases between the two germline ends. The CDR3 has 13 amino acids. DNA for the CDR3: TGTGCCAGCAGTTACAGGGATCTGAGCGAGCAGTACGTC. It encodes CASSYRDLSEQYV.

In this sample, this clonotype turned up once. V is TRBV24-1 and J is TRBJ2-5; D assignment may be TRBD1 or TRBD2 (5 bases each). Germline CDR1 KGHDR, CDR2 SFDVKD. CDR3 length: 18 amino acids. Trimming removed 4 bases from V and 5 bases from J, with 25 bases in between. The CDR3 spells CATSDIGQGRTGLETQYF. CDR3 bases: TGTGCCACCAGTGACATCGGCCAGGGAAGGACGGGATTGGAGACCCAGTACTTC.

In its sample, this clonotype was seen a few times. The chain employs TRBV3-1 and TRBJ2-3, with D possibly matching TRBD1 (5 bases). V shed 8 bases and J shed 1 base, with 19 bases lying between them. Per the germline V gene, CDR1 is LGHDT and CDR2 is YNNKEL (reference sequence). The CDR3 consists of 16 residues. CDR3 loop: CASGSRGRVGTDTQYF. DNA of the CDR3: TGTGCCAGCGGCTCTAGGGGTAGGGTAGGCACAGATACGCAGTATTTT.

V usage is TRBV10-3 and J usage is TRBJ1-2; 8 nucleotides line up with TRBD1. This CDR3 has 14 residues. The germline V gene encodes CDR1 ENHRY and CDR2 SYGVKD. The V segment lost 6 bases and the J segment 4 bases; nucleotides outside the gene matches: 7. CDR3 DNA sequence: TGTGCCATCAGGGACAGGGACCGTCCCTATGGCTACACCTTC. Residues: CAIRDRDRPYGYTF.

This clonotype was seen more than once but under ten times. V is TRBV12-3 or TRBV12-4 and J is TRBJ2-1; 9 bases map to TRBD2. The CDR3 loop spans 12 amino acids. V lost 8 bases and J lost 9; bases outside the gene matches: 5. In DNA, the CDR3 is TGTGCCAGCTCGGCGGGGGGGCGTGAGCAGTTCTTC. The encoded protein is CASSAGGREQFF.

This clonotype was counted between two and nine times. J is TRBJ2-1 and V is TRBV24-1; tentative D call: TRBD2 (7 bases). V dropped 9 bases and J dropped 5 bases, with 10 bases sitting between them. Germline assignment: CDR1 KGHDR and CDR2 SFDVKD. The CDR3 has 12 residues. CDR3 region: CATGGGHNEQFF. CDR3 nucleotides: TGTGCCACCGGCGGGGGCCACAATGAGCAGTTCTTC.

This clonotype showed up just once. This chain links TRBV27 with TRBJ2-5, with 9 nucleotides matching TRBD2. Germline-derived CDR1 and CDR2 are MNHEY and SMNVEV (reference sequence). V dropped 1 base and J dropped 5; count of bases not matched to a gene: 11. The CDR3 length is 17 residues. The chain's CDR3 is CASSLLSGLAGPETQYF. The CDR3 bases are TGTGCCAGCAGTTTATTGAGTGGGCTAGCGGGGCCCGAGACCCAGTACTTC.

In this sample, this clonotype turned up a few times. V and J are TRBV24-1 and TRBJ2-1; TRBD2 matches at 9 bases. The CDR3 has 13 amino acids. V was pared by 3 bases and J by 12 bases, with 5 bases of the junction left unmatched. Germline V lookup: CDR1 KGHDR, CDR2 SFDVKD. The CDR3 protein is CATSDPGRGGQFF. The CDR3 coding sequence is TGTGCCACCAGTGATCCGGGGCGGGGGGGGCAGTTCTTC.

This chain links TRBV27 with TRBJ2-5; D is perhaps TRBD1 (5 bases). The CDR3 spans 17 residues. Trimming took off 4 bases at V and 5 bases at J, with 23 bases between the two ends. CDR1 MNHEY and CDR2 SMNVEV come from the germline V gene (reference sequence). The CDR3 protein is CASSSIPMAGKAETQYF. The CDR3, as DNA: TGTGCCAGCAGTTCCATACCCATGGCAGGGAAGGCGGAGACCCAGTACTTC.

The chain couples TRBV12-3 or TRBV12-4 to TRBJ1-1; 8 nucleotides line up with TRBD1. The CDR3 contains 14 residues. Germline trimming cut 6 bases from V and 5 bases from J; bases unmatched to any gene: 8. CDR3 protein: CASRPQGAGTEAFF. The CDR3 DNA follows: TGTGCCAGCAGACCTCAGGGGGCAGGTACTGAAGCTTTCTTT.

V is TRBV20-1 and J is TRBJ1-2; unclear D gene. Trimming left V 6 bases short and J 6 bases short, with 11 bases between. The germline gives CDR1 DFQATT, CDR2 SNEGSKA (reference sequence). The CDR3 loop spans 11 amino acids. The CDR3 region has the DNA TGCAGTGCCCTTAGGACTGATGGCTACACCTTC. This encodes CSALRTDGYTF.

This clonotype occurred a few times. The rearrangement uses TRBV4-2 and TRBJ2-3; 8 bases match TRBD2. The CDR3 has 16 residues. V gave up 4 bases and J gave up 2 bases; unmatched junction bases: 8. Germline V gives CDR1 LGHNA, CDR2 YNFKEQ. CDR3 bases: TGTGCCAGCAGCCCGAGAATAGCGGGGCCCACAGATACGCAGTATTTT. Encoded protein: CASSPRIAGPTDTQYF.

The chain recombines TRBV20-1 with TRBJ1-4; the D gene is possibly TRBD1 (6 bases). The germline V gene encodes CDR1 DFQATT and CDR2 SNEGSKA (reference sequence). V gave up 5 bases and J gave up 6 bases, with 16 bases separating them. This CDR3 spans 14 amino acids. The CDR3 coding sequence is TGCAGTGCTTCCAGGGGACCGCAGGATGAAAAACTGTTTTTT. Its protein is CSASRGPQDEKLFF.

The chain has TRBV2 and TRBJ1-5; TRBD1 might be the D (5 bases). Trimming shortened V by 5 bases and J by 7 bases, and 18 bases separated the two germline ends. CDR3 length: 15 amino acids. Germline CDR1 is SNHLY and CDR2 is FYNNEI. DNA of the CDR3: TGTGCCAGCAGTCGGGACTCCCAAGGAGGCCAGCCCCAGCATTTT. This translates into CASSRDSQGGQPQHF.

The chain joins TRBV4-2 to TRBJ1-5, with D hard to call. Trimming took 1 base from V and 3 from J, leaving 10 bases between them. The CDR3 covers 15 residues. CDR1 LGHNA and CDR2 YNFKEQ come from the germline V gene. The CDR3 here is CASSQGTVHNQPQHF. DNA for the CDR3: TGTGCCAGCAGCCAAGGGACGGTACACAATCAGCCCCAGCATTTT.

The table lists this clonotype with a few counts. The chain links TRBV20-1 to TRBJ1-3; D perhaps matches TRBD1 (5 bases). V was pared by 0 bases and J by 8 bases, with 14 bases between. Germline CDR1 is DFQATT and CDR2 is SNEGSKA (reference sequence). The CDR3 is 14 amino acids. Here the CDR3 reads CSARDHQGIHTIYF. The CDR3, as DNA: TGCAGTGCTAGAGATCACCAGGGAATTCACACCATATATTTT.

A few counts support this clonotype. The rearrangement joins TRBV6-2 or TRBV6-3 to TRBJ1-1, with D possibly TRBD1 on 6 matching bases. Deletions cut 7 bases from V and 5 bases from J, with 23 bases between. This CDR3 comprises 16 residues. Looked up from germline, CDR1 is MNHEY and CDR2 is SVGEGT. Written as DNA, the CDR3 is TGTGCCAGCACCCTGGATGGCAGGCCGAGGGGGACTGAAGCTTTCTTT. This translates into CASTLDGRPRGTEAFF.

The chain uses TRBV2 and TRBJ1-4; 7 bases are shared with TRBD1. With V trimmed by 7 bases and J by 8 bases, 10 bases remained unmatched. CDR3 size: 14 residues. Germline-derived CDR1 and CDR2 are SNHLY and FYNNEI. Here the CDR3 DNA reads TGTGCCAGCACACCGACAGGGTCTGTGGAAAAACTGTTTTTT. Protein sequence: CASTPTGSVEKLFF.

The chain combines TRBV3-1 with TRBJ1-1; TRBD1 might be the D (5 bases). This CDR3 comprises 15 residues. V was clipped by 1 base and J by 1 base, with 10 bases between them. Looked up from germline, CDR1 is LGHDT and CDR2 is YNNKEL (reference sequence). In DNA form, the CDR3 reads TGTGCCAGCAGCCAAGGGGCGGGGACGAACACTGAAGCTTTCTTT. Translated: CASSQGAGTNTEAFF.

This clonotype was detected a few times. CDR3 nucleotides: TGCGCCAGCAGCCAAGAATTCAGGCGGCAAGAGACCCAGTACTTC. As protein: CASSQEFRRQETQYF. The rearrangement links TRBV4-3 to TRBJ2-5; D not resolved. V was trimmed by 0 bases and J by 2 bases, leaving 10 bases between them. The CDR3 sequence is 15 residues long. In germline, CDR1 is LGHNA, CDR2 YSLEER.

This clonotype has a handful of counts. The chain is built from TRBV5-1 and TRBJ2-5, with 13 bases lining up with TRBD2. Germline loops: CDR1 SGHRS, CDR2 YFSETQ. Trimming removed 4 bases from V and 1 base from J; junction bases left unmatched: 10. The CDR3 has 18 amino acids. The CDR3 DNA is TGCGCCAGCAGCCCAGGACTAGCGGGGGCCCCAACCCAAGAGACCCAGTACTTC. Amino acids: CASSPGLAGAPTQETQYF.

This sequence joins TRBV9 and TRBJ1-1; 8 bases fit TRBD1. The junction had 12 bases not matched to a gene; V was cut back by 3 bases and J by 5 bases. The CDR3 loop spans 16 amino acids. The germline gives CDR1 SGDLS, CDR2 YYNGEE. CDR3 residues: CASSGGYRGWGTEAFF. In DNA, the CDR3 is TGTGCCAGCAGCGGTGGATACAGGGGGTGGGGAACTGAAGCTTTCTTT.